The T cell receptor beta chain described here comes from a study of breast tumors, draining lymph nodes, adjacent tissues. TCRdb analysed the multiplex PCR reads with MiXCR anew, one entry per CDR3 protein. The data contain about 230,000 distinct CDR3 sequences, 32% of them singletons. Axillary draining lymph nodes of breast cancer patients supplied the node samples. This clonotype was counted ten times or more. Its antigen is currently unknown. Findings and caveats of the study: Tumor and nontumor repertoires were significantly more similar in luminal-like than in basal-like breast cancer. The data were judged consistent with most tumor T cells coming from lymph node and expanding in tumor. Tumors had less TCR diversity than lymph nodes, more than nontumor tissue. Data only fit, rather than demonstrated, lymph node origin of most tumor T cells.

The CDR3 is made up of 14 amino acids. Trimming cost V 8 bases and J 3 bases; bases outside gene matches: 6. Per the germline V gene, CDR1 is MNHNS and CDR2 is SASEGT. The V call is TRBV6-1, the J call TRBJ2-7, with TRBD2 identical over 11 bases. The TCR sequence derives from a female donor with breast cancer. Some clones in this sample may be carry-over from other donors' samples. The sample was axillary lymph node tissue. The CDR3 DNA sequence: TGTGCCAGCCGTTCTAGCGGGAGGCTCTACGAGCAGTACTTC. Translation: CASRSSGRLYEQYF.